This T cell receptor beta chain derives from a study of molecular identifiers for immune sequencing clone quantification. The study, taken as a whole, reports: A shared barcode on identical TCR molecules could lead to underestimated sizes for highly expanded clones. Clones above 20 RNA copies held over 98% of effector molecules, under 1% in naive cells.

Regarding this clonotype: As yet, its antigen is unknown.

TCR libraries were built in bulk with a published protocol and specific TCR primers. MiXCR was run by TCRdb on the PCR reads, yielding one entry per CDR3 protein. The repertoire holds approximately 630,000 distinct CDR3 sequences, about 25% seen once, with about 0.78% in the top ten. This CDR3 spans 15 amino acids. V lost 0 bases, J lost 5 bases, and 9 bases stayed unmatched. Germline-derived CDR1 and CDR2 are DFQATT and SNEGSKA (reference sequence). Naive CD8 T cells were sorted as CD8+CD4-CCR7+CD45RA+. This chain joins TRBV20-1 and TRBJ2-5, with 7 positions matching TRBD2. The TCR sequence derives from a human donor in good health. Some libraries in this study had Jurkat cell RNA spiked in. Sequenced: naive CD8+ T cells from blood, with Jurkat cell RNA spiked in. The subset denotes: FACS-sorted CD8+CD4-CCR7+CD45RA+ naive T cells. This CDR3 is CSARDLWEGGETQYF. The CDR3 DNA reads TGCAGTGCTAGAGATCTGTGGGAGGGCGGGGAGACCCAGTACTTC.